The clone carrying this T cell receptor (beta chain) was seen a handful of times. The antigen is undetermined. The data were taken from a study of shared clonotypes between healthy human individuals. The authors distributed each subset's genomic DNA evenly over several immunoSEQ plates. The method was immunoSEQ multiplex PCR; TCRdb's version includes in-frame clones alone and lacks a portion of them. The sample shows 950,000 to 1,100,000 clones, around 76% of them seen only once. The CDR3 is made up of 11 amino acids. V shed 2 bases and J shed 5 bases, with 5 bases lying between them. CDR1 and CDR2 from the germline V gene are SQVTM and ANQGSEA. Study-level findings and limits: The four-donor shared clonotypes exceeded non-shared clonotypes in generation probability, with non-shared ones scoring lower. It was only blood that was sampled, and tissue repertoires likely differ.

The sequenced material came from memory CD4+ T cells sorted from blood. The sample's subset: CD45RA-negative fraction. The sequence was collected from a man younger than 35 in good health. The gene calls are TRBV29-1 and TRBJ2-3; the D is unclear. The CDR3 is CSVETKDTQYF. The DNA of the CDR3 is TGCAGCGTTGAAACCAAAGATACGCAGTATTTT.